This T cell receptor (beta chain) was captured in a study of shared clonotypes between healthy human individuals. Trimming removed 1 base at V and 2 bases at J, with 4 bases between. The CDR3 covers 13 residues. Germline V lookup: CDR1 SGHTA, CDR2 FQGNSA. The repertoire was sequenced with immunoSEQ multiplex PCR; TCRdb's copy has only in-frame clones and lacks some. In the table there are 2 million to 2.5 million clones, around 95% of which are singletons. The sequenced sample consisted of naive CD4+ T cells sorted from blood. Subset here: CD45RA+ positively selected. V usage is TRBV7-2 and J usage is TRBJ2-3, with D unclear. The receptor was derived from a man aged 18 to 30 in good health. CDR3 nucleotide sequence: TGTGCCAGCAGCTTAGACAACACAGATACGCAGTATTTT. It yields the protein CASSLDNTDTQYF.